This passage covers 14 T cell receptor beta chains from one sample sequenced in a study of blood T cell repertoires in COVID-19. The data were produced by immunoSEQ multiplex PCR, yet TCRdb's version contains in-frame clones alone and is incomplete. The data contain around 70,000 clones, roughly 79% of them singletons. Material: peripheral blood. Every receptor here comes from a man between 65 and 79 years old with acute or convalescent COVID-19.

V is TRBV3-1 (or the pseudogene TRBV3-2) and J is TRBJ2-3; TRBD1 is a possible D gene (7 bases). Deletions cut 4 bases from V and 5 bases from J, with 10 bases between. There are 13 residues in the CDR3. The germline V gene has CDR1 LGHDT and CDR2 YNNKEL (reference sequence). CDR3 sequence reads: CASSPQGGDTQYF. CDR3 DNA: TGTGCCAGCAGCCCCCAGGGGGGAGATACGCAGTATTTT.

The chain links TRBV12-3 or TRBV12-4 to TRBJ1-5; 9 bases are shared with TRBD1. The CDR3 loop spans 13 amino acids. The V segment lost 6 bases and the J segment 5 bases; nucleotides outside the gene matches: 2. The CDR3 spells CASRTGGDQPQHF. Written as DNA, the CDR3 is TGTGCCAGCAGGACAGGGGGGGATCAGCCCCAGCATTTT.

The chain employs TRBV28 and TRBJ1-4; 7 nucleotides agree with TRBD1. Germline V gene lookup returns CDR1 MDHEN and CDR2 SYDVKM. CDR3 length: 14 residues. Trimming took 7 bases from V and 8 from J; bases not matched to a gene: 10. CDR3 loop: CASTPGGGGEKLFF. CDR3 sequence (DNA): TGTGCCAGCACCCCAGGAGGGGGCGGAGAAAAACTGTTTTTT. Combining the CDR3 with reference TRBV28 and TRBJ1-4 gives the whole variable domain DVKVTQSSRYLVKRTGEKVFLECVQDMDHENMFWYRQDPGLGLRLIYFSYDVKMKEKGDIPEGYSVSREKKERFSLILESASTNQTSMYLCASTPGGGGEKLFFGSGTQLSVL.

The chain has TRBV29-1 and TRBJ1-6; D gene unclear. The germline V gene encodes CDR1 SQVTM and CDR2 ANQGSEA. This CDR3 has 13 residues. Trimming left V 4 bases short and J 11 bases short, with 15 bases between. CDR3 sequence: CSVATDRDTPLHF. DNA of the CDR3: TGCAGCGTTGCAACAGATCGTGATACACCCCTCCACTTT.

The CDR3 spells CASSTPRDTQYF. The DNA for the CDR3 is TGTGCCAGCAGTACACCCAGGGATACGCAGTATTTT. The chain recombines TRBV28 with TRBJ2-3; D gene unclear. The V end was cut by 5 bases, the J end by 6 bases, with 9 bases between. Germline V CDR1 and CDR2: MDHEN, SYDVKM. This CDR3 comprises 12 residues.

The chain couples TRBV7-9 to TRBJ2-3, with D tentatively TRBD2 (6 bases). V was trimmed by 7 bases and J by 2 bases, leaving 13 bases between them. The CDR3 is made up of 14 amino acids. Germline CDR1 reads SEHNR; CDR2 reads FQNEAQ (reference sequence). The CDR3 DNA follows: TGTGCCAGCACCACTGCGGGACTCACAGATACGCAGTATTTT. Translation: CASTTAGLTDTQYF.

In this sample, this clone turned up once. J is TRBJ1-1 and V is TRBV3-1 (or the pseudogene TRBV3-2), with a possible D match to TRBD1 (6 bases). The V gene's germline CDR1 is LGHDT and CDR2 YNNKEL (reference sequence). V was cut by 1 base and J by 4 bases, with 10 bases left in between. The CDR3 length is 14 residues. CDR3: CASSQVRGSTEAFF. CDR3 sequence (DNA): TGTGCCAGCAGCCAAGTCAGGGGAAGCACTGAAGCTTTCTTT.

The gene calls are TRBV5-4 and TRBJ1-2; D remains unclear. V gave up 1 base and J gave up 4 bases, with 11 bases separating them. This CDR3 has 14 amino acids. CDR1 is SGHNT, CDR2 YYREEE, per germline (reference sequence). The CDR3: CASSLYSATYGYTF. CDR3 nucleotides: TGTGCCAGCAGCTTGTATTCAGCGACCTATGGCTACACCTTC.

The CDR3 bases are TGTGCCAGTAGGACAACCCCGAACACTGAAGCTTTCTTT. Translated: CASRTTPNTEAFF. This rearrangement joins TRBV19 to TRBJ1-1; D call uncertain. This CDR3 region has 13 residues. The germline V and J ends were trimmed by 6 bases and 1 base, with 9 bases remaining between them. Germline V gives CDR1 LNHDA, CDR2 SQIVND (reference sequence).

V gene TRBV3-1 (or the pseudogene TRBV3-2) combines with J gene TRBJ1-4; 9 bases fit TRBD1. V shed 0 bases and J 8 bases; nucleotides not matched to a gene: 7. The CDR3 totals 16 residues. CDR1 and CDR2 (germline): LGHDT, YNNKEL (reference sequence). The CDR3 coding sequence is TGTGCCAGCAGCCAAGATTCGACAGGGGGTGGGGAAAAACTGTTTTTT. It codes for CASSQDSTGGGEKLFF.

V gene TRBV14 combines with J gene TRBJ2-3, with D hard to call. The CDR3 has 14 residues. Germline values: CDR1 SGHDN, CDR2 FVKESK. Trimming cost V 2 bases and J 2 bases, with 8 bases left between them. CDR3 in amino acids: CASSQPRHTDTQYF. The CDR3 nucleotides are TGTGCCAGCAGCCAACCCAGGCACACAGATACGCAGTATTTT.

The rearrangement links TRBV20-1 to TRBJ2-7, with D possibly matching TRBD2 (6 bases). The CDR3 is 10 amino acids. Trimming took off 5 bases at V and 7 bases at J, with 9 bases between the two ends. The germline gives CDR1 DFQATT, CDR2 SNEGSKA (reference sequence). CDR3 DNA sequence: TGCAGTGCTGGGACTGCAGAGCAGTACTTC. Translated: CSAGTAEQYF.

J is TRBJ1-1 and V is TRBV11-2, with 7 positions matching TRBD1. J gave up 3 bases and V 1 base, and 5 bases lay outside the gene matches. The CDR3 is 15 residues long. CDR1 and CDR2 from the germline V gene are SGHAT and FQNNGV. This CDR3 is CASSLGRGRYTEAFF. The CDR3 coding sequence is TGTGCCAGCAGCTTAGGGAGGGGGCGGTACACTGAAGCTTTCTTT.

In nucleotides, the CDR3 is TGTGCCAGCAGCTTACAGGCGGGAGTTAACAATGAGCAGTTCTTC. Amino acid sequence: CASSLQAGVNNEQFF. V usage is TRBV11-3 and J usage is TRBJ2-1; TRBD2 agrees at 7 bases. CDR1 SGHNT and CDR2 YENEEA come from the germline V gene. The V and J ends lost 2 bases and 5 bases, in that order; junction bases with no gene match: 6. The CDR3 is made up of 15 amino acids.